This TCR beta chain was sequenced for a study of blood T cells in healthy people across ages. In the study overall: There was about one barcoded beta molecule captured by template switching per two T cells. Whole-study findings and limits: A roughly linear age-dependent decrease characterized TCR beta diversity per million T cells.

Turning to this clonotype: What it recognizes is unknown.

V lost 7 bases and J 0 bases, leaving 19 bases between the germline ends. CDR1 and CDR2 from the germline V gene are LNHDA and SQIVND (reference sequence). The CDR3 consists of 17 residues. A second PCR, run for 7 to 11 cycles, used a sample-barcoded 5' primer plus a J-beta primer mix. TCRdb independently ran MiXCR on the 5' RACE reads; one entry per CDR3 protein. The table lists around 2 million distinct CDR3 sequences, approximately 40% of them singletons. Material for sequencing was blood. The TCR originated in a human donor in good health. This chain links TRBV19 with TRBJ1-3; tentative D call: TRBD1 (5 bases). CDR3 sequence (DNA): TGTGCCAGTACCTCCGGGAGGGGAACCCTCTCTGGAAACACCATATATTTT. Translation: CASTSGRGTLSGNTIYF.